This T cell receptor beta chain is from a study of T cells in Graves' hyperthyroidism and ophthalmopathy. Study observations and caveats: The model predicted ophthalmopathy a median approximately seven months before onset.

Trimming removed 5 bases at V and 7 bases at J, with 11 bases between. CDR1 is SGHTA, CDR2 FQGTGA, per germline. The CDR3 has 12 amino acids. Patients aged 18 to 65 with hyperthyroidism were newly diagnosed, with duration under 2 months. Pregnant or lactating patients were excluded, as were those with uncontrolled infection or other autoimmune disease. Each diagnosis drew on symptoms, thyroxine, TRAb, thyroid ultrasound and orbital computed tomography findings. Researchers amplified the TCR beta CDR3 regions from RNA transcripts. Initially, a first-round RT-PCR of the TCR CDR3 employed the HTBI primer set. TCRdb independently ran MiXCR on the multiplex PCR reads; one entry per CDR3 protein. The sample has approximately 560,000 distinct CDR3 sequences, about 45% seen once; the top ten hold 6.5% to 9%. Concerning this clonotype: The antigen is unknown.

Sequences were obtained from peripheral blood or thyroid tissue (not recorded which). V usage is TRBV7-3 and J usage is TRBJ1-1, with D perhaps TRBD1 (6 bases). This TCR was sampled from a woman aged 18-29 years with Graves' hyperthyroidism. CDR3 coding DNA: TGTGCCAGCAGCCACCAGGACAGTGAAGCTTTCTTT. The encoded protein is CASSHQDSEAFF. The complete variable domain, with remaining parts taken from reference TRBV7-3 and TRBJ1-1, reads GAGVSQTPSNKVTEKGKYVELRCDPISGHTALYWYRQSLGQGPEFLIYFQGTGAADDSGLPNDRFFAVRPEGSVSTLKIQRTERGDSAVYLCASSHQDSEAFFGQGTRLTVV.